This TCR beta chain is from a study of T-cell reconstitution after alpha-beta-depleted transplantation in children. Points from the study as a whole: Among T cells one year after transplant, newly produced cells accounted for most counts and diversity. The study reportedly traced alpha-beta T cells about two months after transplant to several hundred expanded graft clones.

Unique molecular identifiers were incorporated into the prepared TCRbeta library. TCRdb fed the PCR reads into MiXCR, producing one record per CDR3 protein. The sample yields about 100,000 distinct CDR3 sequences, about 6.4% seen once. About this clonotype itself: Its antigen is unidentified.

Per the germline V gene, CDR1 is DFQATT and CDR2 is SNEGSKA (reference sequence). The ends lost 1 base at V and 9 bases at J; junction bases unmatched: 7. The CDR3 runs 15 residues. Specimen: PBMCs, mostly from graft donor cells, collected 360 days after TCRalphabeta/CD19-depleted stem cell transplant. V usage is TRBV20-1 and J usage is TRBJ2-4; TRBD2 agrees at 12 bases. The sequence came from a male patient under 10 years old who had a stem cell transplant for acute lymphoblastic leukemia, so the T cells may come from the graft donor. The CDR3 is CSARGGLAGRSIQYF. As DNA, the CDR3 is TGCAGTGCTAGAGGGGGACTAGCGGGTAGGAGCATTCAGTACTTC.